This entry lists 25 T cell receptor beta chains sequenced from one sample in a study of blood T cell repertoires in COVID-19 (dated by TCRdb to 2020 to 2022). Library generation was performed with the immunoSEQ multiplex PCR assay. TCRdb re-hosts the immuneACCESS table, in-frame sequences only. Its copies lack some clones; in the studies checked, an unresolved V gene accounts for under half of them, and the cause for the rest is not known. The sample profile shows approximately 400,000 clones; 88% of them were found once. The ten largest clonotypes hold more than 0.95% of the sample. Specimen: PBMCs or T cells enriched from blood (not recorded which). These receptors were taken from a young woman who had recovered from COVID-19.

The sample holds one count of this clone. The V call is TRBV5-4, the J call TRBJ2-2; D not resolved. Germline lookup yields CDR1 SGHNT and CDR2 YYREEE (reference sequence). The germline V and J ends were trimmed by 3 bases and 4 bases, with 13 bases remaining between them. This CDR3 has 15 residues. The CDR3 loop is CASSSTTLSTGELFF. As DNA, the CDR3 is TGTGCCAGCAGCTCCACGACACTCAGCACCGGGGAGCTGTTTTTT.

The chain employs TRBV7-9 and TRBJ1-2; D not resolved. The CDR3 covers 13 residues. CDR1 and CDR2 from the germline V gene are SEHNR and FQNEAQ (reference sequence). Trimming removed 5 bases at V and 4 bases at J, with 11 bases between. CDR3 sequence reads: CASSVSGSYGYTF. CDR3 nucleotides: TGTGCCAGCAGCGTCTCAGGATCCTATGGCTACACCTTC.

About this clone: A junction end diverges from the germline sequence, so it may reflect a read error. CDR3 region: CASSVGSF. CDR3 bases: TGTGCCAGCAGCGTCGGGAGCTTC. The genes are TRBV11-2 and TRBJ1-2, with unresolved D. The CDR3 is 8 amino acids. Germline lookup yields CDR1 SGHAT and CDR2 FQNNGV.

This clone was picked up a small number of times. This chain uses TRBV29-1 with TRBJ1-1, with D tentatively TRBD1 (5 bases). Germline V gives CDR1 SQVTM, CDR2 ANQGSEA. Trimming removed 6 bases from V and 1 base from J, with 9 bases in between. This CDR3 has 12 residues. Written as DNA, the CDR3 is TGCAGCGTGAAACAGGCGAACACTGAAGCTTTCTTT. Translated: CSVKQANTEAFF. Together with reference TRBV29-1 and TRBJ1-1, the CDR3 gives the full variable domain: SAVISQKPSRDICQRGTSLTIQCQVDSQVTMMFWYRQQPGQSLTLIATANQGSEATYESGFVIDKFPISRPNLTFSTLTVSNMSPEDSSIYLCSVKQANTEAFFGQGTRLTVV.

This clone is a singleton in its sample. The chain recombines TRBV7-2 with TRBJ2-5; no clear D. Germline values: CDR1 SGHTA, CDR2 FQGNSA. Trimming shortened V by 1 base and J by 2 bases, and 11 bases separated the two germline ends. The CDR3 has 15 residues. The CDR3 spells CASSLGHKLQETQYF. The DNA for the CDR3 is TGTGCCAGCAGCTTAGGGCACAAATTACAAGAGACCCAGTACTTC. Complete variable domain (other parts from reference TRBV7-2 and TRBJ2-5): GAGVSQSPSNKVTEKGKDVELRCDPISGHTALYWYRQSLGQGLEFLIYFQGNSAPDKSGLPSDRFSAERTGGSVSTLTIQRTQQEDSAVYLCASSLGHKLQETQYFGPGTRLLVL.

The V gene is TRBV4-2, the J gene TRBJ2-7, with 12 bases that match TRBD2. This CDR3 contains 15 residues. Germline CDR1 LGHNA, CDR2 YNFKEQ. Unmatched junction bases numbered 3, after V lost 2 bases and J lost 4 bases. The CDR3 nucleotides are TGTGCCAGCAGCCAACAAACTAGCGGGGGGTACGAGCAGTACTTC. This codes for CASSQQTSGGYEQYF.

The genes are TRBV5-6 and TRBJ2-7; 7 nucleotides agree with TRBD1. The ends lost 1 base at V and 2 bases at J; junction bases unmatched: 9. From germline, CDR1 is SGHDT and CDR2 YYEEEE. This CDR3 region has 16 residues. The CDR3 loop is CASSLSRQGQPYEQYF. In nucleotides, the CDR3 is TGTGCCAGCAGCTTGTCGCGACAGGGCCAACCCTACGAGCAGTACTTC.

This clone was found a few times. The rearrangement uses TRBV6-6 and TRBJ1-4, with D perhaps matching TRBD1 (6 bases). Looked up from germline, CDR1 is MNHNY and CDR2 is SVGAGI (reference sequence). V was cut by 6 bases and J by 6 bases, with 14 bases left in between. The CDR3 runs to 14 residues. The CDR3 DNA sequence: TGTGCCAGCAGCTCGCGGCCAGGGGATGAAAAACTGTTTTTT. Encoded protein: CASSSRPGDEKLFF.

The chain couples TRBV10-3 to TRBJ1-5; perhaps TRBD1 as D (6 bases). The germline CDR1 and CDR2 sequences are ENHRY and SYGVKD. V shed 0 bases and J shed 6 bases, with 15 bases lying between them. The CDR3 loop spans 16 amino acids. The CDR3 sequence is CAISESSYGGSQPQHF. CDR3 coding DNA: TGTGCCATCAGTGAGTCGAGTTATGGGGGCTCTCAGCCCCAGCATTTT.

The sample holds one count of this clone. The gene calls are TRBV18 and TRBJ2-7; 7 bases are shared with TRBD1. J lost 5 bases, V lost 8 bases, and 3 bases had no gene match. CDR3 size: 11 residues. CDR1 and CDR2 (germline): KGHSH, LQKENI. CDR3 nucleotides: TGTGCCAGCAGGGGGCCTAACGAGCAGTACTTC. Residues: CASRGPNEQYF.

This clone appeared a single time. The genes are TRBV27 and TRBJ1-6, with D possibly matching TRBD1 (6 bases). Per the germline V gene, CDR1 is MNHEY and CDR2 is SMNVEV (reference sequence). The CDR3 extends over 15 amino acids. Trimming pared 2 bases from V and 10 bases from J, leaving 15 bases between. For the CDR3, the DNA is TGTGCCAGCAGTTTAGGGCAGGGGTTAGGATCACCCCTCCACTTT. Amino acid sequence: CASSLGQGLGSPLHF.

In its sample, this clone was seen a few times. The rearrangement joins TRBV5-1 to TRBJ1-1, with TRBD1 matching over 8 bases. Trimming took 3 bases from V and 11 from J; bases not matched to a gene: 15. CDR1 and CDR2 (germline): SGHRS, YFSETQ. CDR3 size: 15 residues. In nucleotides, the CDR3 is TGCGCCAGCAGCTATGAGACAGGGGTAGGGGTCTGGGCTTTCTTT. It yields the protein CASSYETGVGVWAFF.

The sample holds one count of this clone. V gene TRBV25-1 combines with J gene TRBJ1-1, with no clear D. V lost 3 bases to trimming and J lost 6 bases, with 14 bases between them. The CDR3 covers 14 residues. Germline V lookup: CDR1 MGHDK, CDR2 SYGVNS. CDR3 sequence: CASSDSGQNPEAFF. In nucleotides, the CDR3 is TGTGCCAGCAGTGACTCGGGTCAAAACCCTGAAGCTTTCTTT.

The V gene is TRBV28, the J gene TRBJ2-2, with a tentative D call TRBD1 (5 bases). The CDR3 is 13 residues long. The V gene lost 6 bases and the J gene lost 5 bases, with 10 bases spanning the gap. Germline assignment: CDR1 MDHEN and CDR2 SYDVKM. CDR3 in DNA: TGTGCCAGCAGCCTGACAGTAACCGGGGAGCTGTTTTTT. This codes for CASSLTVTGELFF.

The rearrangement links TRBV9 to TRBJ2-2; TRBD1 might be the D (5 bases). CDR1 and CDR2 (germline): SGDLS, YYNGEE. The CDR3 loop spans 15 amino acids. Trimming took off 2 bases at V and 4 bases at J, with 12 bases between the two ends. The CDR3: CASSVTGKATGELFF. CDR3 sequence (DNA): TGTGCCAGCAGCGTTACAGGAAAAGCCACCGGGGAGCTGTTTTTT. The full variable domain, rest sourced from reference TRBV9 and TRBJ2-2, is DSGVTQTPKHLITATGQRVTLRCSPRSGDLSVYWYQQSLDQGLQFLIQYYNGEERAKGNILERFSAQQFPDLHSELNLSSLELGDSALYFCASSVTGKATGELFFGEGSRLTVL.

V and J are TRBV23-1 and TRBJ2-3, with TRBD1 as a possible D gene (6 bases). TRBV23-1 is flagged as an ORF with uncertain function. V lost 0 bases to trimming and J lost 1 base, with 23 bases between them. The CDR3 runs 20 residues. CDR3 loop: CASSQSGDPAVGACTDTQYF. The CDR3 coding sequence is TGCGCCAGCAGTCAATCGGGTGACCCGGCCGTGGGGGCCTGCACAGATACGCAGTATTTT.

The V and J genes are TRBV7-3 and TRBJ2-2; a possible D gene is TRBD1 (6 bases). The germline V gene encodes CDR1 SGHTA and CDR2 FQGTGA. Trimming left V 5 bases short and J 5 bases short, with 12 bases between. This CDR3 is built from 14 residues. The CDR3 DNA sequence: TGTGCCAGCAGCCCGGGACAAGTTACCGGGGAGCTGTTTTTT. It is translated as CASSPGQVTGELFF.

J is TRBJ2-7 and V is TRBV14, with 7 bases matching TRBD2. The CDR3 totals 17 residues. With V trimmed by 0 bases and J by 3 bases, 11 bases remained unmatched. The germline CDR1 and CDR2 sequences are SGHDN and FVKESK. DNA of the CDR3: TGTGCCAGCAGCCAAGATCAATACGGGGGGTTATACTACGAGCAGTACTTC. This gives the protein CASSQDQYGGLYYEQYF. The variable domain in full, completed from reference TRBV14 and TRBJ2-7, reads EAGVTQFPSHSVIEKGQTVTLRCDPISGHDNLYWYRRVMGKEIKFLLHFVKESKQDESGMPNNRFLAERTGGTYSTLKVQPAELEDSGVYFCASSQDQYGGLYYEQYFGPGTRLTVT.

This clone was found once. The chain links TRBV5-1 to TRBJ2-3; D remains ambiguous. V lost 1 base and J 2 bases, leaving 20 bases between the germline ends. CDR1 is SGHRS, CDR2 YFSETQ, per germline. This CDR3 spans 18 amino acids. This CDR3 reads CASSLSDQTVQYTDTQYF. CDR3 nucleotides: TGCGCCAGCAGCTTGTCCGACCAGACTGTTCAATACACAGATACGCAGTATTTT.

The chain carries TRBV7-2 and TRBJ1-1; no clear D. Germline V gene sequence: CDR1 SGHTA, CDR2 FQGNSA. The CDR3 covers 14 residues. Trimming took 3 bases from V and 1 from J, leaving 9 bases between them. In nucleotides, the CDR3 is TGTGCCAGCAGCTTGGCCGGGAAGAACACTGAAGCTTTCTTT. Its protein product is CASSLAGKNTEAFF.

The V and J genes are TRBV15 and TRBJ2-2, with 7 bases identical to TRBD1. With V trimmed by 8 bases and J by 6 bases, 6 bases remained unmatched. Germline-derived CDR1 and CDR2 are LNHNV and YYDKDF (reference sequence). This CDR3 spans 13 amino acids. CDR3 DNA sequence: TGTGCCACCGGACAGGTTAACTCCGGGGAGCTGTTTTTT. Encoded protein: CATGQVNSGELFF.

The chain links TRBV28 to TRBJ1-1, with unresolved D. This CDR3 has 12 amino acids. The V end lost 7 bases, the J end lost 8 bases, and 14 bases lay between the germline ends. CDR1 and CDR2 from the germline V gene are MDHEN and SYDVKM. CDR3 sequence: CASTVPRAEAFF. Written as DNA, the CDR3 is TGTGCCAGCACGGTTCCCCGAGCGGAAGCTTTCTTT.

This chain uses TRBV3-1 (or the pseudogene TRBV3-2) with TRBJ2-5; TRBD2 aligns across 13 bases. This CDR3 region has 16 residues. V was clipped by 4 bases and J by 5 bases; unmatched bases: 7. Looked up from germline, CDR1 is LGHDT and CDR2 is YNNKEL (reference sequence). In DNA form, the CDR3 reads TGTGCCAGCAGCCCGAAGACTAGCGGGGGGATGGAGACCCAGTACTTC. It is translated as CASSPKTSGGMETQYF.

The chain has TRBV7-9 and TRBJ2-3; D may be TRBD2 (5 bases). V was pared by 5 bases and J by 6 bases, with 18 bases between. The CDR3 totals 15 residues. Germline-derived CDR1 and CDR2 are SEHNR and FQNEAQ (reference sequence). The chain's CDR3 is CASSGRMTRADTQYF. CDR3 sequence (DNA): TGTGCCAGCAGCGGGAGAATGACCCGCGCGGATACGCAGTATTTT.

The chain joins TRBV6-6 to TRBJ2-7, with 7 bases fitting TRBD1. Per the germline V gene, CDR1 is MNHNY and CDR2 is SVGAGI (reference sequence). CDR3 length: 14 amino acids. With V trimmed by 6 bases and J by 2 bases, 7 bases remained unmatched. CDR3 in amino acids: CASSRGQGAYEQYF. For the CDR3, the DNA is TGTGCCAGCAGCCGCGGGCAGGGGGCCTACGAGCAGTACTTC.